The 27 T cell receptor beta chains below all came from one sample that was sequenced in a study of blood T cells in healthy people across ages. Alongside a J-beta primer mix, a sample-barcoded 5' primer served in a second PCR lasting roughly 6 to 12 cycles. TCRdb re-analysed the 5' RACE reads in MiXCR, keeping a single row per CDR3 protein. The sample shows 650,000 to 950,000 distinct CDR3 sequences, under 45% of them seen only once. Sequences were obtained from blood. These receptors were collected from a man aged 60 to 75 in good health.

CDR3 bases: TGTGCCAGCAGCTTAGGACAAAGCTCCTATAATTCACCCCTCCACTTT. Protein: CASSLGQSSYNSPLHF. The chain uses TRBV7-2 and TRBJ1-6; D gene ambiguous. CDR1 SGHTA and CDR2 FQGNSA come from the germline V gene. Trimming left V 1 base short and J 0 bases short, with 7 bases between. There are 16 residues in the CDR3.

V usage is TRBV7-8 and J usage is TRBJ2-7, with a tentative D call TRBD2 (6 bases). The CDR3 totals 17 residues. CDR1 and CDR2 from the germline V gene are SGHVS and FQNEAQ. V was pared by 4 bases and J by 5 bases, with 24 bases between. CDR3 in amino acids: CASSSDPGGVGIDEQYF. CDR3 sequence (DNA): TGTGCCAGCAGCTCGGACCCGGGCGGGGTCGGGATAGACGAGCAGTACTTC.

This clonotype was seen repeatedly, ten times or more. The DNA for the CDR3 is TGTGCCAGCAATCCCCCAGGGGGTTCGTACTACGAGCAGTACTTC. Protein: CASNPPGGSYYEQYF. The chain has TRBV28 and TRBJ2-7, with TRBD1 matching over 7 bases. Germline V CDR1 and CDR2: MDHEN, SYDVKM. V was clipped by 7 bases and J by 3 bases; unmatched bases: 12. CDR3 size: 15 residues.

Remarks on this clonotype: A much larger clone sits a single nucleotide away, making a read error possible. V is TRBV6-6 and J is TRBJ2-3, with 8 bases fitting TRBD1. This CDR3 has 15 residues. CDR1 and CDR2 (germline): MNHNY, SVGAGI (reference sequence). The ends lost 6 bases at V and 1 base at J; junction bases unmatched: 6. The DNA of the CDR3 is TGTGCCAGCAGGACAGGGGCAGGGGGCACAGATACGCAGTATTTT. It translates to CASRTGAGGTDTQYF.

A few counts support this clonotype. This chain joins TRBV3-1 and TRBJ2-5; no definite D call. There are 18 residues in the CDR3. The germline V gene has CDR1 LGHDT and CDR2 YNNKEL (reference sequence). Trimming removed 4 bases from V and 3 bases from J, with 24 bases in between. CDR3 coding DNA: TGTGCCAGCAGCCTTCCAACGCGAGTCTGGAGTGATGAAGAGACCCAGTACTTC. The encoded protein is CASSLPTRVWSDEETQYF.

A single count supports this clonotype. This chain uses TRBV20-1 with TRBJ2-1; D gene ambiguous. This CDR3 has 16 amino acids. V was clipped by 3 bases and J by 2 bases, with 17 bases between them. CDR1 is DFQATT, CDR2 SNEGSKA, per germline (reference sequence). The CDR3 sequence: CSASGPRDFPYNEQFF. DNA of the CDR3: TGCAGTGCTAGTGGACCCCGCGATTTCCCCTACAATGAGCAGTTCTTC.

The chain recombines TRBV3-1 with TRBJ1-6; 9 bases align to TRBD1. The CDR3 runs to 15 residues. Germline-derived CDR1 and CDR2 are LGHDT and YNNKEL (reference sequence). The J segment lost 5 bases and the V segment lost 5 bases, leaving 4 bases of the junction unmatched. The CDR3 DNA reads TGTGCCAGCAGCTCACAGGGGGCTCATAATTCACCCCTCCACTTT. Translated, it gives CASSSQGAHNSPLHF.

The V call is TRBV6-6, the J call TRBJ1-2; TRBD1 matches 8 bases. The germline V gene encodes CDR1 MNHNY and CDR2 SVGAGI (reference sequence). The CDR3 totals 14 residues. The V and J ends lost 5 bases and 1 base, in that order; junction bases with no gene match: 3. CDR3 coding DNA: TGTGCCAGCAGTACAGGGGGGAGTAACTATGGCTACACCTTC. This translates into CASSTGGSNYGYTF.

The CDR3 reads CASRLDSLNYGYTF. The CDR3, as DNA: TGCGCCAGCAGACTGGACAGCCTAAACTATGGCTACACCTTC. V and J are TRBV5-1 and TRBJ1-2; TRBD1 might be the D (6 bases). V was trimmed by 5 bases and J by 2 bases, leaving 13 bases between them. From germline, CDR1 is SGHRS and CDR2 YFSETQ. The CDR3 has 14 amino acids.

This chain connects TRBV7-9 to TRBJ2-7, with TRBD1 as a possible D gene (5 bases). Deletions cut 4 bases from V and 2 bases from J, with 12 bases between. Germline V gene lookup returns CDR1 SEHNR and CDR2 FQNEAQ (reference sequence). The CDR3 is 14 residues long. CDR3 coding DNA: TGTGCCAGCAGCTATCTTGACAGTGCCTACGAGCAGTACTTC. This translates into CASSYLDSAYEQYF. The whole variable domain, filled in from reference TRBV7-9 and TRBJ2-7, reads DTGVSQNPRHKITKRGQNVTFRCDPISEHNRLYWYRQTLGQGPEFLTYFQNEAQLEKSRLLSDRFSAERPKGSFSTLEIQRTEQGDSAMYLCASSYLDSAYEQYFGPGTRLTVT.

This clonotype was counted between two and nine times. This chain joins TRBV6-5 and TRBJ2-6; D tentatively reads TRBD1 or TRBD2 (6 bases each). The V end was cut by 7 bases, the J end by 0 bases, with 13 bases between. This CDR3 is built from 16 residues. Germline assignment: CDR1 MNHEY and CDR2 SVGAGI. The chain's CDR3 is CASKGEDHSGANVLTF. For the CDR3, the DNA is TGTGCCAGCAAGGGGGAGGACCACTCTGGGGCCAACGTCCTGACTTTC.

The chain is built from TRBV9 and TRBJ2-3; D is undetermined. Per the germline V gene, CDR1 is SGDLS and CDR2 is YYNGEE. V shed 3 bases and J shed 4 bases, with 15 bases lying between them. This CDR3 has 15 amino acids. The CDR3 region is CASSAHSRRADTQYF. As DNA, the CDR3 is TGTGCCAGCAGCGCCCACAGTCGTCGGGCAGATACGCAGTATTTT.

This chain connects TRBV20-1 to TRBJ2-5; 9 nucleotides align to TRBD1. With 0 bases clipped from V and 7 bases from J, the junction kept 9 bases outside the gene matches. Germline V lookup: CDR1 DFQATT, CDR2 SNEGSKA (reference sequence). The CDR3 covers 15 residues. The CDR3 reads CSARDLAGTGLTQYF. The CDR3 DNA reads TGCAGTGCTAGAGATCTCGCCGGGACAGGGTTGACCCAGTACTTC.

The rearrangement links TRBV15 to TRBJ2-5; TRBD1 matches 9 bases. Per the germline V gene, CDR1 is LNHNV and CDR2 is YYDKDF (reference sequence). This CDR3 has 16 amino acids. Trimming cost V 0 bases and J 11 bases; bases outside gene matches: 13. The CDR3 DNA sequence: TGTGCCACCAGCAGAGAGGACAGGGGTCGTCGGAATGAGCAGTACTTC. The encoded protein is CATSREDRGRRNEQYF.

This chain links TRBV4-3 with TRBJ2-1; 9 bases agree with TRBD2. V was clipped by 3 bases and J by 8 bases; unmatched bases: 5. Per germline, CDR1 LGHNA and CDR2 YSLEER. The CDR3 is made up of 14 amino acids. CDR3 nucleotide sequence: TGCGCCAGCAGCCAGGGGACTAGCAGCGATGAGCAGTTCTTC. This translates into CASSQGTSSDEQFF.

The chain employs TRBV20-1 and TRBJ1-1, with 7 bases matching TRBD1. The CDR3 consists of 15 residues. V lost 6 bases, J lost 0 bases, and 10 bases stayed unmatched. Germline V gene data show CDR1 as DFQATT and CDR2 as SNEGSKA (reference sequence). The CDR3 nucleotides are TGCAGTGCCGCCCGGGACAGCCATTTGAACACTGAAGCTTTCTTT. Its translation: CSAARDSHLNTEAFF.

J is TRBJ2-1 and V is TRBV12-3 or TRBV12-4; tentative D call: TRBD1 (7 bases). The CDR3 length is 14 residues. Trimming shortened V by 5 bases and J by 10 bases, and 18 bases separated the two germline ends. CDR3 sequence reads: CASSPQYRGGEQFF. Written as DNA, the CDR3 is TGTGCCAGCAGTCCGCAATACAGGGGAGGAGAGCAGTTCTTC.

This clonotype showed up just a few times. The CDR3 nucleotides are TGTGCCAGCAGCCATCGGCGGGGGAAGGGCGAAAAACTGTTTTTT. Its translation is CASSHRRGKGEKLFF. The chain uses TRBV3-1 and TRBJ1-4; a possible D gene is TRBD1 (5 bases). CDR3 length: 15 amino acids. V gave up 3 bases and J gave up 8 bases, with 16 bases separating them. Germline loops: CDR1 LGHDT, CDR2 YNNKEL (reference sequence). The complete variable domain, with remaining parts taken from reference TRBV3-1 and TRBJ1-4, reads DTAVSQTPKYLVTQMGNDKSIKCEQNLGHDTMYWYKQDSKKFLKIMFSYNNKELIINETVPNRFSPKSPDKAHLNLHINSLELGDSAVYFCASSHRRGKGEKLFFGSGTQLSVL.

This clonotype turned up a few times. V and J are TRBV7-2 and TRBJ2-7; no clear D gene. V was shortened by 5 bases and J by 0 bases, with 11 bases between the two germline ends. Germline CDR1 and CDR2: SGHTA and FQGNSA. The CDR3 runs 14 residues. CDR3 sequence reads: CASSIPGRSYEQYF. CDR3 in DNA: TGTGCCAGCAGCATCCCGGGCCGCTCCTACGAGCAGTACTTC. The entire variable domain, with the rest obtained from reference TRBV7-2 and TRBJ2-7, is as follows: GAGVSQSPSNKVTEKGKDVELRCDPISGHTALYWYRQSLGQGLEFLIYFQGNSAPDKSGLPSDRFSAERTGGSVSTLTIQRTQQEDSAVYLCASSIPGRSYEQYFGPGTRLTVT.

This clonotype was seen only once. This chain links TRBV6-2 or TRBV6-3 with TRBJ1-2; D remains ambiguous. The CDR3 sequence is 13 residues long. Per germline, CDR1 MNHEY and CDR2 SVGEGT. V was clipped by 8 bases and J by 2 bases, with 12 bases between them. CDR3 loop: CASRAGINYGYTF. Here the CDR3 DNA reads TGTGCCAGCCGGGCGGGGATCAACTATGGCTACACCTTC.

This clonotype came up a few times. The chain has TRBV20-1 and TRBJ1-6, with D perhaps TRBD1 (5 bases). V lost 6 bases and J lost 7, with 10 bases in between. The CDR3 contains 12 residues. Germline assignment: CDR1 DFQATT and CDR2 SNEGSKA (reference sequence). The CDR3 reads CSAPQGNSPLHF. CDR3 nucleotide sequence: TGCAGTGCCCCCCAGGGCAATTCACCCCTCCACTTT.

In its sample, this clonotype was seen a few times. The chain joins TRBV7-9 to TRBJ2-7; 7 bases line up with TRBD1. The CDR3 totals 12 residues. The V segment lost 11 bases and the J segment 3 bases; nucleotides outside the gene matches: 7. The germline gives CDR1 SEHNR, CDR2 FQNEAQ (reference sequence). The CDR3 bases are TGTGCCGGGGCCAGGGGGAACTACGAGCAGTACTTC. Protein product: CAGARGNYEQYF.

This clonotype has just a few counts. The chain combines TRBV28 with TRBJ1-2, with TRBD1 as a possible D gene (6 bases). This CDR3 spans 14 amino acids. Germline assignment: CDR1 MDHEN and CDR2 SYDVKM. V dropped 6 bases and J dropped 4 bases, with 15 bases sitting between them. CDR3 in DNA: TGTGCCAGCAGCCGTGCACAGGGTTTCTATGGCTACACCTTC. This encodes CASSRAQGFYGYTF.

This clonotype has only a few counts. This sequence joins TRBV7-2 and TRBJ1-6, with D maybe TRBD1 (6 bases). Per the germline V gene, CDR1 is SGHTA and CDR2 is FQGNSA. The CDR3 totals 17 residues. The ends were cut back, 5 bases at V and 0 bases at J, with 14 bases in the middle. CDR3 region: CASSLYRANSYNSPLHF. DNA of the CDR3: TGTGCCAGCAGCCTGTACAGGGCCAACTCCTATAATTCACCCCTCCACTTT.

The J gene is TRBJ2-5, the V gene TRBV6-1; D may be TRBD2 (6 bases). The CDR3 has 12 residues. The V gene lost 11 bases and the J gene lost 5 bases, with 15 bases spanning the gap. Looked up from germline, CDR1 is MNHNS and CDR2 is SASEGT. CDR3 sequence (DNA): TGTGCCTGCGCCGGGACTGGGGAGACCCAGTACTTC. Its translation: CACAGTGETQYF.

This chain uses TRBV28 with TRBJ1-2; D is undetermined. The V gene lost 5 bases and the J gene lost 4 bases, with 14 bases spanning the gap. This CDR3 is 14 amino acids long. Per the germline V gene, CDR1 is MDHEN and CDR2 is SYDVKM. The CDR3 here is CASSPVATTYGYTF. CDR3 bases: TGTGCCAGCAGTCCTGTGGCGACGACCTATGGCTACACCTTC.

This clonotype appeared a few times. J is TRBJ1-3 and V is TRBV10-3; D remains ambiguous. Germline V gene sequence: CDR1 ENHRY, CDR2 SYGVKD. Between the trimmed V and J ends, which lost 0 bases and 4 bases, there was a span of 7 bases. This CDR3 contains 14 residues. This CDR3 is CAISESVGGNTIYF. CDR3 DNA sequence: TGTGCCATCAGTGAGTCGGTTGGAGGAAACACCATATATTTT.